The sequence of this T cell receptor (beta chain) was determined in a study of monozygotic twins with inflammatory bowel disease. Study findings and constraints: Twins with IBD had fewer clonotypes in common with others than healthy twins, particularly during disease activity. Discordant twins showed the same repertoire similarity as concordant twins, possibly from limited power. TCRbeta diversity (inverse Simpson) was lower in IBD patients than in healthy co-twins.

A word on this clonotype: Antigen unknown.

UMIs were attached via template switching, each with a 6-nucleotide sample barcode. TCRdb processed the 5' RACE reads again and assigns one entry to each CDR3 protein, with no DNA. In total, the table holds around 380,000 distinct CDR3 sequences. This TCR came from a human donor with ulcerative colitis or Crohn's disease, or a healthy co-twin of an affected twin (not recorded which). Sequencing was performed on blood.

This CDR3 is CASSRLSGANYEQYF. The chain has TRBV7-2 and TRBJ2-7; lacking DNA, the TRBD2 call made by TCRdb goes unchecked. CDR1 SGHTA and CDR2 FQGNSA come from the germline V gene. The CDR3 has 15 amino acids.